The rows below give T cell receptor beta chains drawn from one sample of a study of cytomegalovirus exposure and HLA in healthy donors. Sequenced by immunoSEQ multiplex PCR; TCRdb stores in-frame clones only, minus some. The table has around 100,000 clones, about three quarters seen once. Sequencing was done on a sample of PBMCs. These receptor sequences come from a woman aged 18-29 years in good health and CMV-seropositive. Each CDR3 is given with its conserved first and last residue. The D gene is left open where the match is weak. Clone size is shown for a subset of rows, as once, few, many or a class of expanded clone.

v_call: TRBV30
j_call: TRBJ2-7
clone_size: .
d_call: TRBD1
cdr3_nt: TGTGCCTGGAAACGGGGACAGGGGGCCAACGAGCAGTACTTC
cdr3_aa: CAWKRGQGANEQYF

v_call: TRBV28
j_call: TRBJ1-5
clone_size: .
d_call: TRBD1
cdr3_nt: TGTGCCAGCAGGGAGACAGGGGGCATCCCTCAATTGGAGCCCCAGCATTTT
cdr3_aa: CASRETGGIPQLEPQHF

v_call: TRBV4-1
j_call: TRBJ2-3
clone_size: .
d_call: .
cdr3_nt: TGCGCCAGCAGCGGACACACAGATACGCAGTATTTT
cdr3_aa: CASSGHTDTQYF

v_call: TRBV19
j_call: TRBJ2-2
clone_size: .
d_call: TRBD2
cdr3_nt: TGTGCCAGTCGGACTAGCGGGAACGCCGGGGAGCTGTTTTTT
cdr3_aa: CASRTSGNAGELFF

v_call: TRBV30
j_call: TRBJ1-5
clone_size: once
d_call: .
cdr3_nt: TGTGCTGCGGAAATGGGCAATCAGCCCCAGCATTTT
cdr3_aa: CAAEMGNQPQHF

v_call: TRBV28
j_call: TRBJ1-5
clone_size: .
d_call: .
cdr3_nt: TGTGCCAGCAGTGTGGCCGGGGAGGTTAGCAATCAGCCCCAGCATTTT
cdr3_aa: CASSVAGEVSNQPQHF

v_call: TRBV27
j_call: TRBJ1-1
clone_size: .
d_call: .
cdr3_nt: TGTGCCAGCAGCTCAGGGGTATACGCCACTGAAGCTTTCTTT
cdr3_aa: CASSSGVYATEAFF

v_call: TRBV21-1
j_call: TRBJ2-7
clone_size: .
d_call: .
cdr3_nt: TGTGCCAGTTCCAACCGGGACAGACCCTACGAGCAGTACTTC
cdr3_aa: CASSNRDRPYEQYF

v_call: TRBV6-4
j_call: TRBJ2-3
clone_size: .
d_call: .
cdr3_nt: TGTGCCAGCAAAGTAGTTAGCAGCGCAGATACGCAGTATTTT
cdr3_aa: CASKVVSSADTQYF

v_call: TRBV7-7
j_call: TRBJ1-5
clone_size: .
d_call: TRBD1
cdr3_nt: TGTGCTAGCAGCGACCCCGGGGGACAGGGCGAGCCCCAGCATTTT
cdr3_aa: CASSDPGGQGEPQHF

v_call: TRBV2
j_call: TRBJ2-1
clone_size: .
d_call: TRBD2
cdr3_nt: TGTGCCAGCAGTGTCGGACTAGCGGGAGGACATGAGCAGTTCTTC
cdr3_aa: CASSVGLAGGHEQFF

v_call: TRBV28
j_call: TRBJ2-3
clone_size: .
d_call: TRBD2
cdr3_nt: TGTGCCAGCAGTTTAATACTAGCGGGGGGCACAGATACGCAGTATTTT
cdr3_aa: CASSLILAGGTDTQYF

v_call: TRBV13
j_call: TRBJ2-1
clone_size: .
d_call: TRBD2
cdr3_nt: TGTGCCAGCAGCTCGGGGGTAGCGGGATATGAGCAGTTCTTC
cdr3_aa: CASSSGVAGYEQFF

v_call: TRBV2
j_call: TRBJ2-7
clone_size: .
d_call: TRBD1
cdr3_nt: TGTGCCAGCAGCTATGGGACAGACGGGCGAGAGCACTTC
cdr3_aa: CASSYGTDGREHF

v_call: TRBV2
j_call: TRBJ1-2
clone_size: .
d_call: TRBD1
cdr3_nt: TGTGCCAGCAGTGATTGGCTCGGACAGGGGAACGGCTACACCTTC
cdr3_aa: CASSDWLGQGNGYTF

v_call: TRBV27
j_call: TRBJ1-1
clone_size: .
d_call: TRBD1
cdr3_nt: TGTGCCAGCAGTTTATATTTCGGGACAGGGGGCGAATTGGGCACTGAAGCTTTCTTT
cdr3_aa: CASSLYFGTGGELGTEAFF

v_call: TRBV30
j_call: TRBJ1-6
clone_size: .
d_call: .
cdr3_nt: TGTGCCTGGAGAATGGGACAAAGCGTCGATTCACCCCTCCACTTT
cdr3_aa: CAWRMGQSVDSPLHF

v_call: TRBV7-2
j_call: TRBJ2-7
clone_size: many
d_call: .
cdr3_nt: TGTGCCAGCTCCCCCTCGCGGGTCCTCTCCTACGAGCAGTACTTC
cdr3_aa: CASSPSRVLSYEQYF

v_call: TRBV18
j_call: TRBJ2-3
clone_size: once
d_call: TRBD1
cdr3_nt: TGTGCCAGCTCAACCTGGACAGGGGAGACAGATACGCAGTATTTT
cdr3_aa: CASSTWTGETDTQYF

v_call: TRBV10-1
j_call: TRBJ2-1
clone_size: few
d_call: TRBD2
cdr3_nt: TGCGCCAGACCCCATTTAGCGGGGGTCAGTGAGCAGTTCTTC
cdr3_aa: CARPHLAGVSEQFF

v_call: TRBV5-4
j_call: TRBJ1-2
clone_size: few
d_call: TRBD1
cdr3_nt: TGTGCCAGCAGCCTCGGACAGGGGGCCCCGTATGGCTACACCTTC
cdr3_aa: CASSLGQGAPYGYTF

v_call: TRBV30
j_call: TRBJ1-6
clone_size: .
d_call: TRBD1
cdr3_nt: TGTGCACAGGGGGACAGTAATTCACCCCTCCACTTT
cdr3_aa: CAQGDSNSPLHF

v_call: TRBV9
j_call: TRBJ1-1
clone_size: .
d_call: .
cdr3_nt: TGTGCCAGCAGCGAAAATACCGGACATGAAGCTTTCTTT
cdr3_aa: CASSENTGHEAFF

v_call: TRBV6-5
j_call: TRBJ1-1
clone_size: few
d_call: .
cdr3_nt: TGTGCCAGCAGCCTACAGGGTGGGTCTGAAGCTTTCTTT
cdr3_aa: CASSLQGGSEAFF

v_call: TRBV5-1
j_call: TRBJ2-2
clone_size: .
d_call: .
cdr3_nt: TGCGCCAGCACCGGGACGGGGGTGCGAGGCACCGGGGAGCTGTTTTTT
cdr3_aa: CASTGTGVRGTGELFF

v_call: TRBV18
j_call: TRBJ2-3
clone_size: .
d_call: TRBD2
cdr3_nt: TGTGCCAGCTCACCGCCAGGGACTAGCGGAAGCACAGATACGCAGTATTTT
cdr3_aa: CASSPPGTSGSTDTQYF

v_call: TRBV6-6
j_call: TRBJ2-1
clone_size: .
d_call: .
cdr3_nt: TGTGCCAGCAGCCGACTAGTCAATGAGCAGTTCTTC
cdr3_aa: CASSRLVNEQFF

v_call: TRBV27
j_call: TRBJ1-1
clone_size: .
d_call: .
cdr3_nt: TGTGCCAGCAGTCAACTCCTAATGAACACTGAAGCTTTCTTT
cdr3_aa: CASSQLLMNTEAFF

v_call: TRBV10-3
j_call: TRBJ2-2
clone_size: few
d_call: TRBD2
cdr3_nt: TGTGCCATGTCGGGACTAGCGGGGGCCGGGGAGCTGTTTTTT
cdr3_aa: CAMSGLAGAGELFF

v_call: TRBV29-1
j_call: TRBJ1-1
clone_size: .
d_call: TRBD1
cdr3_nt: TGCAGCGTACAGGGGGCGCGGAACACTGAAGCTTTCTTT
cdr3_aa: CSVQGARNTEAFF

v_call: TRBV14
j_call: TRBJ1-5
clone_size: .
d_call: TRBD1
cdr3_nt: TGTGCCAGCAGCCACATGGACAGGGGCAGCAATCAGCCCCAGCATTTT
cdr3_aa: CASSHMDRGSNQPQHF

v_call: TRBV28
j_call: TRBJ1-6
clone_size: .
d_call: TRBD1
cdr3_nt: TGTGCCAGCAGGTTCCGAGACAGGGTTGAAGCACCCCTCCACTTT
cdr3_aa: CASRFRDRVEAPLHF

v_call: TRBV2
j_call: TRBJ2-2
clone_size: .
d_call: TRBD1
cdr3_nt: TGTGCCAGCAGCCCGGGACAGGGGTGGGGGACCGGGGAGCTGTTTTTT
cdr3_aa: CASSPGQGWGTGELFF

v_call: TRBV19
j_call: TRBJ2-1
clone_size: .
d_call: TRBD2
cdr3_nt: TGTGCCAGTAGTATGGGCCAGCGGGAGAAGGATGAGCAGTTCTTC
cdr3_aa: CASSMGQREKDEQFF

v_call: TRBV28
j_call: TRBJ2-2
clone_size: .
d_call: TRBD2
cdr3_nt: TGTGCCAGCACCCTCCTAGCGGGAAACACCGGGGAGCTGTTTTTT
cdr3_aa: CASTLLAGNTGELFF